This TCR beta chain emerged from a study of blood T cell repertoires in COVID-19. V lost 5 bases, J lost 5 bases, and 4 bases stayed unmatched. Germline CDR1 reads SEHNR; CDR2 reads FQNEAQ (reference sequence). The CDR3 is made up of 15 amino acids. Profiled with immunoSEQ multiplex PCR; TCRdb holds only in-frame clones, not every one. The sample holds about 88,000 clones, around nine tenths seen once. Sequenced sample: peripheral blood. The clonotype comes from a man aged 60 to 75 with acute or convalescent COVID-19. This chain links TRBV7-9 with TRBJ2-3; TRBD2 matches 13 bases. DNA for the CDR3: TGTGCCAGCAGCCGACTAGCGGGAGGCGGAGATACGCAGTATTTT. Amino acids: CASSRLAGGGDTQYF.